These 20 T cell receptor beta chains came from one sample sequenced in a study of monozygotic twins with inflammatory bowel disease (dated by TCRdb to between 2019 and 2020). Libraries were constructed by 5' RACE. This sample was sequenced with an Illumina HiSeq 2500. Each entry corresponds to one CDR3 protein sequence from reads that TCRdb reprocessed, and DNA is not given. The table kept for this sample lists more than 110,000 distinct CDR3 sequences. The ten top clones hold around 1.2% of the sample. The sequenced sample was blood. These receptors originate from a human donor with ulcerative colitis or Crohn's disease, or a healthy co-twin of an affected twin (not recorded which).

This chain joins TRBV20-1 and TRBJ2-3; checking the TCRdb D call of TRBD2 is not possible without DNA. Germline loops: CDR1 DFQATT, CDR2 SNEGSKA (reference sequence). The CDR3 length is 15 residues. This CDR3 is CSARREASGRGTQYF.

The chain joins TRBV29-1 to TRBJ1-2. The CDR3 has 15 amino acids. From germline, CDR1 is SQVTM and CDR2 ANQGSEA. CDR3 protein: CSVEELRASNYGYTF.

The chain has TRBV5-5 and TRBJ2-2; TCRdb designates TRBD1, a call that cannot be tested without DNA. Germline assignment: CDR1 SGHKS and CDR2 YYEKEE (reference sequence). The CDR3 contains 17 residues. The CDR3 protein is CASSPHGALKDTGELFF.

This sequence joins TRBV12-3 or TRBV12-4 and TRBJ2-1; absent DNA, TCRdb's TRBD2 call cannot be checked. The CDR3 is made up of 17 amino acids. CDR3 residues: CASSRTTSGREYNEQFF.

This CDR3 is CASSLQGTYEQYF. The chain links TRBV5-5 to TRBJ2-7; the TCRdb D gene call, TRBD1, has no DNA to confirm it. Looked up from germline, CDR1 is SGHKS and CDR2 is YYEKEE (reference sequence). The CDR3 is 13 amino acids. The full variable domain, completed using reference TRBV5-5 and TRBJ2-7, is DAGVTQSPTHLIKTRGQQVTLRCSPISGHKSVSWYQQVLGQGPQFIFQYYEKEERGRGNFPDRFSARQFPNYSSELNVNALLLGDSALYLCASSLQGTYEQYFGPGTRLTVT.

This chain links TRBV7-2 with TRBJ2-3; with no DNA, the TCRdb D assignment of TRBD1 cannot be verified. Germline V gene lookup returns CDR1 SGHTA and CDR2 FQGNSA. The length of the CDR3 is 15 residues. This CDR3 is CASRRTGMSTDTQYF.

The chain carries TRBV9 and TRBJ2-1. CDR3 length: 15 residues. Germline lookup yields CDR1 SGDLS and CDR2 YYNGEE. CDR3 protein: CASSATSDVSNEQFF.

V is TRBV20-1 and J is TRBJ1-5; TCRdb's assignment of TRBD1 cannot be checked, as there is no DNA. CDR1 and CDR2 (germline): DFQATT, SNEGSKA (reference sequence). The CDR3 length is 16 residues. The CDR3 sequence: CSALTGNKASNQPQHF.

The V and J genes are TRBV4-3 and TRBJ2-7; there is no DNA to check the TCRdb D call of TRBD1. The CDR3 has 15 residues. Germline CDR1 reads LGHNA; CDR2 reads YSLEER. The CDR3 spells CASRYRDLSSYEQYF.

V usage is TRBV4-3 and J usage is TRBJ2-4. Germline V gives CDR1 LGHNA, CDR2 YSLEER. The CDR3 has 17 amino acids. The CDR3 spells CASSQDIRGRVKNMQYF.

This rearrangement joins TRBV20-1 to TRBJ1-2. Per the germline V gene, CDR1 is DFQATT and CDR2 is SNEGSKA (reference sequence). There are 13 residues in the CDR3. This CDR3 reads CSARPGFNYGYTF.

The V call is TRBV7-9, the J call TRBJ1-1; TCRdb reports TRBD1, a call that lacks DNA to check it against. CDR3 size: 15 residues. Germline CDR1 is SEHNR and CDR2 is FQNEAQ (reference sequence). Here the CDR3 reads CASSSRTGWNTEAFF.

The CDR3 loop is CASRPPLGETQYF. The V and J genes are TRBV7-8 and TRBJ2-5; the D gene TCRdb calls, TRBD1, cannot be checked with no DNA. Per germline, CDR1 SGHVS and CDR2 FQNEAQ. The CDR3 covers 13 residues.

This rearrangement joins TRBV6-1 to TRBJ1-1; TCRdb outputs TRBD1, but without DNA this stays unchecked. The CDR3 runs to 15 residues. The germline V gene has CDR1 MNHNS and CDR2 SASEGT. The CDR3 reads CASSTGTGVSAEAFF.

The chain employs TRBV7-6 and TRBJ2-7; the D call of TRBD2 rests on TCRdb alone, since no DNA is present to check it. This CDR3 spans 16 amino acids. The germline V gene encodes CDR1 SGHVS and CDR2 FNYEAQ. This CDR3 reads CASSFGPPTSSYEQYF.

The V and J genes are TRBV20-1 and TRBJ2-3; TCRdb gives TRBD2 as the D gene, but with no DNA this cannot be confirmed. The CDR3 has 14 amino acids. Germline V gene data show CDR1 as DFQATT and CDR2 as SNEGSKA (reference sequence). The CDR3 spells CSARASGRTDTQYF.

V is TRBV20-1 and J is TRBJ2-1; TCRdb names TRBD1, which stays unverified in the absence of DNA. The CDR3 runs 15 residues. Germline-derived CDR1 and CDR2 are DFQATT and SNEGSKA (reference sequence). The CDR3 sequence is CSARAGTGTYNEQFF.

V gene TRBV20-1 combines with J gene TRBJ1-2. This CDR3 is built from 13 residues. Germline loops: CDR1 DFQATT, CDR2 SNEGSKA (reference sequence). The CDR3: CSASYSGDYGYTF.

The chain has TRBV5-6 and TRBJ1-1; no DNA is available, so the TRBD1 call from TCRdb remains unchecked. CDR3 length: 13 residues. In germline, CDR1 is SGHDT, CDR2 YYEEEE. CDR3 amino acids: CASSLMGGTEAFF.

The chain links TRBV4-3 to TRBJ2-3; no DNA is available, so the TRBD2 call from TCRdb remains unchecked. The CDR3 is made up of 14 amino acids. The germline CDR1 and CDR2 sequences are LGHNA and YSLEER. The CDR3 here is CASSSAKGLDTQYF.